Here is one T cell receptor (beta chain) with its context. This CDR3 is missing its conserved last phenylalanine or tryptophan, likely due to a read error. This record comes from a study of CDR3 diversity in severe acne. CDR1 is MNHEY, CDR2 SVGAGI, per germline. The CDR3 runs to 15 residues. One entry per CDR3 protein results from TCRdb running MiXCR on the PCR reads. Of about 93,000 distinct CDR3 sequences in the sample, around 50% were seen once. The rearrangement joins TRBV6-5 to TRBJ2-7; 8 bases line up with TRBD1. The source is a male donor in good health, serving as a control. The source material was blood. In nucleotides, the CDR3 is TGTGCTAGCGGTTACGGAGAGGACAGGGCCTACGAGCAGTACTCC. Translated, it gives CASGYGEDRAYEQYS.